One and the same sample provided the 18 T cell receptor beta chains below, sequenced in a study of T cells expressing NK-cell markers. TCRdb reanalyzed the 5' RACE reads, giving one entry per CDR3 protein sequence and no DNA. This table holds 120,000 to 150,000 distinct CDR3 sequences. Sequencing used blood T cells: a sorted CD56 or NKG2C T cell subset, CD4+ or CD8+ T cells, or bulk PBMC T cells (not recorded which). These receptors originate from a man younger than 30 in good health.

The genes are TRBV7-8 and TRBJ1-2; checking the TCRdb D call of TRBD1 is not possible without DNA. The germline CDR1 and CDR2 sequences are SGHVS and FQNEAQ. The CDR3 is made up of 17 amino acids. The CDR3 here is CASSSPLGQGRGYGYTF.

The chain has TRBV9 and TRBJ2-1; as DNA is missing, the TRBD2 call by TCRdb cannot be tested. The CDR3 is made up of 15 amino acids. The V gene's germline CDR1 is SGDLS and CDR2 YYNGEE. CDR3 in amino acids: CASSGKTSGIAEQFF.

V usage is TRBV3-1 and J usage is TRBJ2-1; lacking DNA, the TRBD1 call made by TCRdb goes unchecked. The germline V gene has CDR1 LGHDT and CDR2 YNNKEL (reference sequence). The CDR3 has 13 residues. The chain's CDR3 is CASSLTGYNEQFF.

The chain uses TRBV20-1 and TRBJ2-1; the TCRdb call, TRBD1, lacks DNA for checking. CDR1 DFQATT and CDR2 SNEGSKA come from the germline V gene (reference sequence). This CDR3 comprises 16 residues. CDR3 in amino acids: CSARAAGRGRSNEQFF.

V gene TRBV29-1 combines with J gene TRBJ1-1; the D gene TCRdb calls, TRBD1, cannot be checked with no DNA. There are 13 residues in the CDR3. Germline V gives CDR1 SQVTM, CDR2 ANQGSEA. This CDR3 reads CSVDRTGNTEAFF.

The chain couples TRBV11-2 to TRBJ1-4; TCRdb's D call, TRBD1, is unchecked because there is no DNA. The CDR3 contains 16 residues. Germline values: CDR1 SGHAT, CDR2 FQNNGV. The CDR3 region is CASSGGGLSLNEKLFF.

The chain couples TRBV29-1 to TRBJ2-1; TCRdb returns TRBD2, unconfirmable since there is no DNA. The CDR3 is 14 amino acids. Germline V lookup: CDR1 SQVTM, CDR2 ANQGSEA. CDR3 region: CSVELAMDGVEQFF.

The chain recombines TRBV11-3 with TRBJ2-1; TCRdb picks TRBD1, but there is no DNA to check that call. CDR3 length: 15 residues. CDR1 and CDR2 from the germline V gene are SGHNT and YENEEA. This chain's CDR3 is CASSPPGMAGNEQFF.

Here the CDR3 reads CASSLPGPSTDTQYF. The chain has TRBV12-3 or TRBV12-4 and TRBJ2-3; the TRBD1 assignment by TCRdb is unverifiable without DNA. The CDR3 runs 15 residues.

The gene calls are TRBV12-3 or TRBV12-4 and TRBJ2-2. The CDR3 totals 15 residues. CDR3 residues: CASSLDTVNTGELFF.

The J gene is TRBJ2-3, the V gene TRBV12-3 or TRBV12-4; TCRdb returns TRBD1, unconfirmable since there is no DNA. This CDR3 has 13 residues. The chain's CDR3 is CASIGTYTDTQYF.

The chain employs TRBV7-9 and TRBJ2-2; TCRdb reports TRBD1, a call that lacks DNA to check it against. The CDR3 is 14 residues long. Germline CDR1 reads SEHNR; CDR2 reads FQNEAQ (reference sequence). The CDR3 loop is CASSETGGDGELFF.

The V gene is TRBV5-5, the J gene TRBJ2-1; the D call of TRBD2 rests on TCRdb alone, since no DNA is present to check it. Germline CDR1 and CDR2: SGHKS and YYEKEE (reference sequence). CDR3 length equals 14 residues. This chain's CDR3 is CASRLVGSYNEQFF.

The rearrangement links TRBV6-5 to TRBJ1-1. Per the germline V gene, CDR1 is MNHEY and CDR2 is SVGAGI. The CDR3 is made up of 13 amino acids. The CDR3 protein is CASSYTANTEAFF.

The chain recombines TRBV7-2 with TRBJ2-1; TCRdb returns TRBD1, unconfirmable since there is no DNA. The CDR3 length is 15 residues. CDR1 and CDR2 from the germline V gene are SGHTA and FQGNSA. The CDR3 protein is CASSTPGAGIDEQFF.

V gene TRBV20-1 combines with J gene TRBJ1-1; the TRBD1 assignment by TCRdb is unverifiable without DNA. The CDR3 is made up of 12 amino acids. Germline V lookup: CDR1 DFQATT, CDR2 SNEGSKA (reference sequence). The CDR3 reads CSAPTWDGESFF.

The V gene is TRBV27, the J gene TRBJ2-1; TCRdb lists TRBD2, though no DNA is available to test this call. The germline gives CDR1 MNHEY, CDR2 SMNVEV (reference sequence). The length of the CDR3 is 14 residues. The CDR3 here is CASRSGVSYNEQFF.

J is TRBJ2-5 and V is TRBV10-3; the TCRdb D gene call, TRBD1, has no DNA to confirm it. The CDR3 runs 15 residues. CDR1 is ENHRY, CDR2 SYGVKD, per germline. This CDR3 is CAISELGQGQETQYF.